This T cell receptor beta chain was sequenced for a study of cytomegalovirus exposure and HLA in healthy donors. Study-wide results and limits: Common viral pathogens were later found to be apparently linked to several of the most significant clusters.

As to this clone: Its target is not known.

The primer mix had 60 Vbeta and 13 Jbeta primers. Method: immunoSEQ multiplex PCR; TCRdb's copy keeps in-frame clones and lacks some. The sample includes 100,000 to 150,000 clones, approximately 15% of them seen just once. V was pared by 6 bases and J by 3 bases, with 15 bases between. Germline-derived CDR1 and CDR2 are SNHLY and FYNNEI. This CDR3 region has 14 residues. This chain joins TRBV2 and TRBJ2-7, with D uncertain. This sequence originates from a young woman in good health and CMV-seronegative. The sample taken for sequencing was PBMCs. The CDR3 region has the DNA TGTGCCAGCAGCTACACCGTCGCAGGCTACGAGCAGTACTTC. It translates to CASSYTVAGYEQYF.